These 25 T cell receptor beta chains were all obtained from the same sample, sequenced in a study. A single record per CDR3 protein comes from TCRdb applying MiXCR to the reads. The table shows 5,000 to 6,500 distinct CDR3 sequences, with 9.5% occurring only once. Sequenced input: CD4+ T cells from synovial fluid. These TCRs come from a human donor with rheumatoid arthritis.

This clonotype is medium-sized by share. V and J are TRBV5-6 and TRBJ1-2; tentatively, D is TRBD1 (5 bases). The germline CDR1 and CDR2 sequences are SGHDT and YYEEEE. CDR3 size: 13 residues. The V end was cut by 4 bases, the J end by 7 bases, with 14 bases between. In DNA form, the CDR3 reads TGTGCCAGCAGCGCGATGGCCAGGGCTGGCTACACCTTC. Translated: CASSAMARAGYTF.

The CDR3 here is CASSSGTGLPNFF. As DNA, the CDR3 is TGTGCCAGCTCATCTGGGACAGGGTTGCCCAATTTCTTC. V is TRBV18 and J is TRBJ2-1; 9 nucleotides agree with TRBD1. Looked up from germline, CDR1 is KGHSH and CDR2 is LQKENI. The CDR3 length is 13 residues. The junction had 12 bases not matched to a gene; V was cut back by 5 bases and J by 16 bases.

This clonotype was seen repeatedly, ten times or more. The V and J genes are TRBV29-1 and TRBJ1-1; D may be TRBD1 (6 bases). The CDR3 totals 14 residues. The germline V gene encodes CDR1 SQVTM and CDR2 ANQGSEA. The V end lost 6 bases, the J end lost 0 bases, and 14 bases lay between the germline ends. CDR3 protein: CSVRTASMNTEAFF. The CDR3 nucleotides read TGCAGCGTGCGGACAGCTAGTATGAACACTGAAGCTTTCTTT.

As for this clonotype: With a much larger clone just one base away, this may be a read error. The CDR3 DNA reads as TGTGCCAGCTCAGGCAGCAGGAGCACAGATACGCAGTATTTT. Its translation: CASSGSRSTDTQYF. The chain has TRBV19 and TRBJ2-3; D call uncertain. From germline, CDR1 is LNHDA and CDR2 SQIVND (reference sequence). Trimming left V 9 bases short and J 0 bases short, with 13 bases between. This CDR3 has 14 residues.

This clonotype was seen many times. The chain uses TRBV7-9 and TRBJ2-5, with unresolved D. This CDR3 contains 16 residues. Germline V gene data show CDR1 as SEHNR and CDR2 as FQNEAQ (reference sequence). Trimming cost V 5 bases and J 2 bases, with 18 bases left between them. For the CDR3, the DNA is TGTGCCAGCAGCCCCGCGGCCTATAGTGATCAAGAGACCCAGTACTTC. It is translated as CASSPAAYSDQETQYF.

By its share, this clonotype is medium-sized. J is TRBJ2-7 and V is TRBV18; D ambiguous. CDR1 and CDR2 from the germline V gene are KGHSH and LQKENI. The CDR3 totals 12 residues. The germline V and J ends were trimmed by 2 bases and 6 bases, with 8 bases remaining between them. The CDR3 here is CASSPGVGEQYF. CDR3 DNA sequence: TGTGCCAGCTCACCAGGGGTCGGCGAGCAGTACTTC.

This clonotype was seen only a few times. This chain links TRBV12-3 or TRBV12-4 with TRBJ2-3; D gene uncertain. Trimming cost V 8 bases and J 0 bases, with 15 bases left between them. This CDR3 spans 15 amino acids. Here the CDR3 reads CASGWTSSSTDTQYF. The CDR3 nucleotides are TGTGCCAGCGGTTGGACGTCGTCTAGCACAGATACGCAGTATTTT.

This clonotype rates as medium-sized. The gene calls are TRBV29-1 and TRBJ2-1; D is perhaps TRBD2 (6 bases). Per germline, CDR1 SQVTM and CDR2 ANQGSEA. This CDR3 region has 13 residues. V lost 7 bases, J lost 1 base, and 11 bases lay in between. The CDR3 loop reads CSAASASYNEQFF. CDR3 sequence (DNA): TGCAGCGCGGCTAGCGCGTCCTACAATGAGCAGTTCTTC.

This clonotype has ten or more counts. The chain combines TRBV29-1 with TRBJ2-7; 10 positions agree with TRBD1. The CDR3 runs 13 residues. V trimming: 5 bases; J trimming: 5 bases; junction bases outside the gene matches: 6. Germline CDR1 reads SQVTM; CDR2 reads ANQGSEA. CDR3 amino acids: CSVRQGASDEQYF. Here the CDR3 DNA reads TGCAGCGTTAGACAGGGGGCCTCGGACGAGCAGTACTTC.

This clonotype has at least ten counts. The chain couples TRBV3-1 to TRBJ2-2; tentatively, D is TRBD1 (5 bases). Germline lookup yields CDR1 LGHDT and CDR2 YNNKEL (reference sequence). V shed 6 bases and J shed 4 bases, with 21 bases lying between them. This CDR3 is 17 amino acids long. The chain's CDR3 is CASRESFPRVPTGELFF. Here the CDR3 DNA reads TGTGCCAGCAGGGAATCCTTCCCCAGGGTTCCCACCGGGGAGCTGTTTTTT.

This clonotype is medium-sized (0.01 to 0.1%). The chain uses TRBV10-2 and TRBJ2-5, with D perhaps TRBD2 (5 bases). The V gene's germline CDR1 is WSHSY and CDR2 SAAADI. V was pared by 2 bases and J by 5 bases, with 6 bases between. The CDR3 consists of 12 residues. Here the CDR3 reads CASSEGGETQYF. CDR3 nucleotide sequence: TGCGCCAGCAGTGAGGGCGGGGAGACCCAGTACTTC.

This clonotype occurred many times. The chain is built from TRBV12-3 or TRBV12-4 and TRBJ2-2; 14 bases map to TRBD2. The V gene end was trimmed by 5 bases and the J gene end by 8 bases; junction bases not matched to a gene: 4. The CDR3 sequence is 15 residues long. CDR3 in amino acids: CASSLGTSGSGELFF. The CDR3 DNA is TGTGCCAGCAGTCTGGGGACTAGCGGGAGTGGGGAGCTGTTTTTT.

This clonotype was recorded at least ten times. The rearrangement links TRBV10-3 to TRBJ1-5; D might be TRBD1 (5 bases). Trimming shortened V by 6 bases and J by 3 bases, and 9 bases separated the two germline ends. This CDR3 is built from 13 residues. CDR1 is ENHRY and CDR2 is SYGVKD in the germline V gene. CDR3 in DNA: TGTGCCATCAGCGCGGGGGACAATCAGCCCCAGCATTTT. This sequence encodes CAISAGDNQPQHF.

This rearrangement joins TRBV2 to TRBJ2-7, with TRBD1 matching 8 bases. J lost 6 bases, V lost 7 bases, and 8 bases had no gene match. CDR3 size: 13 residues. Germline lookup yields CDR1 SNHLY and CDR2 FYNNEI. The CDR3 region has the DNA TGTGCCAGCAATGGACAGGGATTGGGCGAGCAGTACTTC. Amino acid sequence: CASNGQGLGEQYF.

This clonotype occurred many times. This chain links TRBV18 with TRBJ2-4; 7 nucleotides align to TRBD1. Trimming removed 6 bases from V and 0 bases from J; junction bases left unmatched: 11. CDR1 and CDR2 from the germline V gene are KGHSH and LQKENI. This CDR3 has 17 residues. The CDR3 loop is CASSLNTGAIAKNIQYF. The CDR3 coding sequence is TGTGCCAGCTCTCTCAATACAGGGGCTATAGCCAAAAACATTCAGTACTTC.

This clonotype is medium-sized by share. The chain links TRBV4-2 to TRBJ2-1, with D perhaps being TRBD1 or TRBD2 (5 bases each). V was cut by 3 bases and J by 4 bases, with 13 bases left in between. The CDR3 is 15 amino acids. Germline V lookup: CDR1 LGHNA, CDR2 YNFKEQ. As DNA, the CDR3 is TGTGCCAGCAGCCAGGTCGGGACGCTGTACAATGAGCAGTTCTTC. The encoded protein is CASSQVGTLYNEQFF.

This clonotype was counted at least ten times. The chain links TRBV5-8 to TRBJ2-7; D unclear. The CDR3 has 11 residues. Germline lookup yields CDR1 SGHTS and CDR2 YDEGEE. V lost 7 bases to trimming and J lost 4 bases, with 9 bases between them. Here the CDR3 reads CASSSPYEQYF. The CDR3 DNA reads as TGTGCCAGCTCGAGCCCATACGAGCAGTACTTC.

This clonotype came up many times. The V gene is TRBV18, the J gene TRBJ1-5, with D tentatively TRBD1 (6 bases). With 2 bases removed from V and 5 bases from J, the gap between germline ends came to 13 bases. The CDR3 is made up of 15 amino acids. Germline CDR1 reads KGHSH; CDR2 reads LQKENI. The CDR3, as DNA: TGTGCCAGCTCACCAAGCCAGGGGATAGATCAGCCCCAGCATTTT. It encodes CASSPSQGIDQPQHF.

This clonotype appeared many times. CDR3 region: CASSPPRTATDTQYF. The DNA for the CDR3 is TGTGCCAGCTCACCACCACGGACAGCCACAGATACGCAGTATTTT. V usage is TRBV18 and J usage is TRBJ2-3, with a weak D call TRBD1 (6 bases). This CDR3 comprises 15 residues. Trimming pared 0 bases from V and 2 bases from J, leaving 9 bases between. From germline, CDR1 is KGHSH and CDR2 LQKENI.

The sample holds many counts of this clonotype. The chain is built from TRBV19 and TRBJ2-7; D is perhaps TRBD2 (5 bases). This CDR3 has 15 amino acids. Germline values: CDR1 LNHDA, CDR2 SQIVND (reference sequence). V lost 3 bases to trimming and J lost 2 bases, with 14 bases between them. The CDR3 reads CASSIEVTTPYEQYF. In DNA form, the CDR3 reads TGTGCCAGTAGTATCGAGGTGACTACGCCCTACGAGCAGTACTTC. Full variable domain (missing parts from reference TRBV19 and TRBJ2-7): DGGITQSPKYLFRKEGQNVTLSCEQNLNHDAMYWYRQDPGQGLRLIYYSQIVNDFQKGDIAEGYSVSREKKESFPLTVTSAQKNPTAFYLCASSIEVTTPYEQYFGPGTRLTVT.

This clonotype is deemed large. The germline gene is not matched at one end of the junction; a read error may be the cause. The chain links TRBV3-1 to TRBJ2-7; TRBD2 aligns across 11 bases. Germline CDR1 is LGHDT and CDR2 is YNNKEL (reference sequence). The CDR3 length is 15 residues. The CDR3 spells CASSQGGTSGRVAHF. The CDR3 nucleotides read TGTGCCAGCAGCCAAGGAGGTACTAGCGGGAGAGTGGCGCACTTC.

By sample fraction, this clonotype is medium-sized. The chain carries TRBV5-1 and TRBJ2-3; 10 nucleotides line up with TRBD2. The CDR3 covers 16 residues. J was trimmed by 2 bases and V by 4 bases; bases with no gene match: 7. Germline CDR1 and CDR2: SGHRS and YFSETQ. The CDR3 nucleotides read TGCGCCAGCAGCCTGGGGACTAGCGAGCCCACAGATACGCAGTATTTT. This codes for CASSLGTSEPTDTQYF.

The rearrangement links TRBV19 to TRBJ2-7; D tentatively reads TRBD1 or TRBD2 (5 bases each). CDR1 and CDR2 (germline): LNHDA, SQIVND (reference sequence). Trimming stripped 6 bases from V and 0 bases from J, with 21 bases between. This CDR3 contains 17 residues. The CDR3 loop reads CASRIPGTIRFSYEQYF. Written as DNA, the CDR3 is TGTGCCAGTAGGATCCCCGGGACCATAAGATTCTCCTACGAGCAGTACTTC.

This clonotype was recorded at least ten times. This sequence joins TRBV12-3 or TRBV12-4 and TRBJ1-5, with no clear D. This CDR3 spans 14 amino acids. The V end lost 1 base, the J end lost 6 bases, and 10 bases lay between the germline ends. CDR3 sequence: CASSLGGNGQPQHF. The CDR3 DNA sequence: TGTGCCAGCAGTTTAGGGGGAAATGGTCAGCCCCAGCATTTT.

This clonotype was picked up many times. The rearrangement uses TRBV28 and TRBJ1-5, with D maybe TRBD1 (6 bases). Germline CDR1 MDHEN, CDR2 SYDVKM. Trimming stripped 5 bases from V and 4 bases from J, with 18 bases between. This CDR3 spans 16 amino acids. Here the CDR3 reads CASSLLPGQTNQPQHF. Here the CDR3 DNA reads TGTGCCAGCAGTCTTCTCCCAGGACAGACAAATCAGCCCCAGCATTTT.